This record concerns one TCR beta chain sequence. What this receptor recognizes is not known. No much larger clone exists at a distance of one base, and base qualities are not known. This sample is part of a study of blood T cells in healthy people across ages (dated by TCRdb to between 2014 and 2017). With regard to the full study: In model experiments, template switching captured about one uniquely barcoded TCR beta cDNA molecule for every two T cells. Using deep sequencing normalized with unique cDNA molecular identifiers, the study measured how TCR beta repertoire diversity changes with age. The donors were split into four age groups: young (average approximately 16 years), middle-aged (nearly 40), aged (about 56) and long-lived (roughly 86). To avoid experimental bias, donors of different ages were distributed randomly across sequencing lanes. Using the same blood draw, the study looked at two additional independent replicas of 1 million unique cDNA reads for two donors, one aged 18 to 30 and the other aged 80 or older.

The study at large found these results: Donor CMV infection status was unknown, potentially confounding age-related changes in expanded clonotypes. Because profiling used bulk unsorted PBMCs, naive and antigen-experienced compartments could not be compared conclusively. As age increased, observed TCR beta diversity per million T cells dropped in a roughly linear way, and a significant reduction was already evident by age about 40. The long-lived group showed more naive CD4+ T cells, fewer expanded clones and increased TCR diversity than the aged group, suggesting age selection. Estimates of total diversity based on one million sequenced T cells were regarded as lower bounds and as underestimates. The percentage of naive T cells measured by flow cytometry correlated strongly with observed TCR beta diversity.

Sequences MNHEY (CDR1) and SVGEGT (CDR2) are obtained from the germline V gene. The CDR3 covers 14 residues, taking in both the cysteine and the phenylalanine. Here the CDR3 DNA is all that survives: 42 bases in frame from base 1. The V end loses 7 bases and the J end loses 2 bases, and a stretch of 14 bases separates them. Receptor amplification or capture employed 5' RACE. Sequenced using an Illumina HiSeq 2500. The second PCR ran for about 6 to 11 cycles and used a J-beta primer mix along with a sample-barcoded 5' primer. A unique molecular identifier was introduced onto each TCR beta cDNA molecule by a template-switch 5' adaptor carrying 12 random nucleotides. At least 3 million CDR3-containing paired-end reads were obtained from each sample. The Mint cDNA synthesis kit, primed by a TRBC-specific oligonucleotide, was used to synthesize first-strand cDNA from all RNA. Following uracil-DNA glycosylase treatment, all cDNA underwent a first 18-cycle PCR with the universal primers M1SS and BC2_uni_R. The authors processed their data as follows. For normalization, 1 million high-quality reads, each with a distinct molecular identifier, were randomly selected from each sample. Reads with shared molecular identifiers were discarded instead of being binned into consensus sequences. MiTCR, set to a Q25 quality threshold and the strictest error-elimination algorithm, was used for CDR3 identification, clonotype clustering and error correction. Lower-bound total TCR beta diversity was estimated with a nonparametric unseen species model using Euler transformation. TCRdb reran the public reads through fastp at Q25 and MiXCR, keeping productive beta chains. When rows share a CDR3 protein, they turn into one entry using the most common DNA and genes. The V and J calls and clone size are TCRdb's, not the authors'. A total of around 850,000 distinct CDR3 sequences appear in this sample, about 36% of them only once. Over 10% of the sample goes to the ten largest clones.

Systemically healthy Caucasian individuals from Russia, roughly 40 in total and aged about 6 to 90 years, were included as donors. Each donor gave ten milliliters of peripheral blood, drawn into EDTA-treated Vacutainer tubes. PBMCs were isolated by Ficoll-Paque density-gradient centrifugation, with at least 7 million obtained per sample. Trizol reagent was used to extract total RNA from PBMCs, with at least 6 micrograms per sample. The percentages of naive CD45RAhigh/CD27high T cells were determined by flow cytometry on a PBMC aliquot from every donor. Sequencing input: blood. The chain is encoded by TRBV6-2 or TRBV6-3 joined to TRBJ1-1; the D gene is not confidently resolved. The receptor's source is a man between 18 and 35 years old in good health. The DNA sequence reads TGTGCCAGCACCCAAACTCCCTTCAACACTGAAGCTTTCTTT. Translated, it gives CASTQTPFNTEAFF.